The present T cell receptor beta chain was sequenced within a study of T cell responses to AZD1222 COVID-19 vaccine. Assay used: immunoSEQ multiplex PCR; TCRdb lists only in-frame clones, some missing. The sample has fewer than 200,000 clones, roughly 92% seen once. Overall study findings and caveats: Females made up more of the donors, who were largely white British, and clonal diversity may have come out too low.

The CDR3 is 16 amino acids. Germline trimming cut 1 base from V and 0 bases from J; bases unmatched to any gene: 3. A remark on this clone: Its antigen is still unknown.

Sequenced here: peripheral blood, sampled on day 0 of AZD1222 vaccination. V usage is TRBV23-1 and J usage is TRBJ2-5, with TRBD1 matching over 9 bases. TRBV23-1 is an ORF, and what it does is uncertain. The sequence was collected from an adult in good health. CDR3: CASSQWTGVYQETQYF. The CDR3 DNA reads as TGCGCCAGCAGTCAATGGACAGGGGTTTACCAAGAGACCCAGTACTTC.